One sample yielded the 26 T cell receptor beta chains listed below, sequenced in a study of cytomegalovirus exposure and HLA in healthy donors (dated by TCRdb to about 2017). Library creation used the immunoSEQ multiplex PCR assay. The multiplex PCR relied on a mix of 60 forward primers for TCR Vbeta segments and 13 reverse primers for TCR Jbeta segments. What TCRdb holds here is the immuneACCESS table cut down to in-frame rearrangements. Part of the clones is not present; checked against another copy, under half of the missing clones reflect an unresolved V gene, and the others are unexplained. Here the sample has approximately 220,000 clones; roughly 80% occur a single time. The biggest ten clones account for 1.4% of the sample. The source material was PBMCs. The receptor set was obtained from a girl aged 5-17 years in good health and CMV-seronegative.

CDR3 sequence: CASSLRVGDSWIYEQYF. In DNA form, the CDR3 reads TGTGCCAGCAGCTTAAGAGTAGGGGACAGTTGGATCTACGAGCAGTACTTC. The chain links TRBV7-2 to TRBJ2-7; 7 bases are a match to TRBD1. The ends lost 2 bases at V and 3 bases at J; junction bases unmatched: 13. The length of the CDR3 is 17 residues. CDR1 and CDR2 (germline): SGHTA, FQGNSA.

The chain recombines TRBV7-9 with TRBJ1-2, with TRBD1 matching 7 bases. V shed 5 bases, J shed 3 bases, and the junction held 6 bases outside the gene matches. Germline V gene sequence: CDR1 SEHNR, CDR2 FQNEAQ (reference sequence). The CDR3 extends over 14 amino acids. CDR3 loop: CASSTGVLDYGYTF. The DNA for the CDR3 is TGTGCCAGCAGCACAGGGGTATTGGACTATGGCTACACCTTC.

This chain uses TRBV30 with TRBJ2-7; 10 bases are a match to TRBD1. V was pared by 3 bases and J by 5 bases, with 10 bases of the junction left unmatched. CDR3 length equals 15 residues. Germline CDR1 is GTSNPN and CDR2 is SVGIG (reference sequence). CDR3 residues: CAWRNLGQGINEQYF. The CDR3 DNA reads TGTGCCTGGAGAAACTTGGGACAGGGGATAAACGAGCAGTACTTC. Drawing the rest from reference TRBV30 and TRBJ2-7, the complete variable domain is SQTIHQWPATLVQPVGSPLSLECTVEGTSNPNLYWYRQAAGRGLQLLFYSVGIGQISSEVPQNLSASRPQDRQFILSSKKLLLSDSGFYLCAWRNLGQGINEQYFGPGTRLTVT.

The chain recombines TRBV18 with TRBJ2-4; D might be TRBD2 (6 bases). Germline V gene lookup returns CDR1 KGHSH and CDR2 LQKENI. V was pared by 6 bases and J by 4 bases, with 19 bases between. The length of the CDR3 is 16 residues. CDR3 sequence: CASSLSGSVRKNIQYF. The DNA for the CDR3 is TGTGCCAGCTCCCTAAGCGGGTCAGTCCGGAAAAACATTCAGTACTTC.

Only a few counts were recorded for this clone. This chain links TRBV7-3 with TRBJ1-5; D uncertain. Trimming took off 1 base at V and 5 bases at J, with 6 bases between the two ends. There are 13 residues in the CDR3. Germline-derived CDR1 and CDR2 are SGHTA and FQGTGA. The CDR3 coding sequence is TGTGCCAGCAGCTTAAATTCGGATCAGCCCCAGCATTTT. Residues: CASSLNSDQPQHF.

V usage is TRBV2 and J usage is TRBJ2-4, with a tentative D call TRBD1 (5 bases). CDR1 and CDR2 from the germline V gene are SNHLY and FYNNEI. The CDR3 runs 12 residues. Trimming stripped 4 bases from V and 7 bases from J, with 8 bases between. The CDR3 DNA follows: TGTGCCAGCAGTGTCCAGGGTAACATTCAGTACTTC. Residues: CASSVQGNIQYF.

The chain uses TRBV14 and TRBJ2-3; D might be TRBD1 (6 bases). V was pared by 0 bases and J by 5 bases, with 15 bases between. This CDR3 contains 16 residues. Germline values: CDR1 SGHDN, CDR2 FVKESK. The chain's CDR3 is CASSQERRQGLDTQYF. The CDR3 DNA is TGTGCCAGCAGCCAAGAACGTCGCCAGGGGCTAGATACGCAGTATTTT.

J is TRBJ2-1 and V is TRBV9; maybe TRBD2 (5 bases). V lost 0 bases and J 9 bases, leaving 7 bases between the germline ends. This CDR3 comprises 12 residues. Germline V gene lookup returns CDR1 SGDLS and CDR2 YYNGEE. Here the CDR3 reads CASSVVEGEQFF. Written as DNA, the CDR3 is TGTGCCAGCAGCGTAGTAGAGGGTGAGCAGTTCTTC.

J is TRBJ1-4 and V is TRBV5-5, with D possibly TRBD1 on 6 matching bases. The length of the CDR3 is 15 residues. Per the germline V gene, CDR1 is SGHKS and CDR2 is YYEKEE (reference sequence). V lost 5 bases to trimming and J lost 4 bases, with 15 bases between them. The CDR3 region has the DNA TGTGCCAGCAGTCGAATCAGGGGAGATAATGAAAAACTGTTTTTT. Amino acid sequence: CASSRIRGDNEKLFF.

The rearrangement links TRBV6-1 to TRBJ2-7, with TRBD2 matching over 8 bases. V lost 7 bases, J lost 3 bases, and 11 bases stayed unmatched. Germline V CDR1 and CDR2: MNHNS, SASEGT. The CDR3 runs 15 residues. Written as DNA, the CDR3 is TGTGCCAGCACCTCCGGGAGGGGCCGGTTCTACGAGCAGTACTTC. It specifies CASTSGRGRFYEQYF.

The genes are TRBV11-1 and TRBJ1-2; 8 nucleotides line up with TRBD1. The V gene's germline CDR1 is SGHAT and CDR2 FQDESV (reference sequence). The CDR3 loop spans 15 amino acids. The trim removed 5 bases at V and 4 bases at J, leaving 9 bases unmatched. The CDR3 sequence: CASSVNYDRGYGYTF. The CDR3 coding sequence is TGTGCCAGCAGCGTGAATTATGACAGGGGCTATGGCTACACCTTC.

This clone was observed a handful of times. CDR3 DNA sequence: TGTGCCAGCAGTGAATTAGGCAGGTCTTTAGAAAAACTGTTTTTT. It translates to CASSELGRSLEKLFF. The chain recombines TRBV6-1 with TRBJ1-4; no definite D call. V was cut by 2 bases and J by 8 bases, with 15 bases left in between. The germline V gene encodes CDR1 MNHNS and CDR2 SASEGT. The CDR3 contains 15 residues.

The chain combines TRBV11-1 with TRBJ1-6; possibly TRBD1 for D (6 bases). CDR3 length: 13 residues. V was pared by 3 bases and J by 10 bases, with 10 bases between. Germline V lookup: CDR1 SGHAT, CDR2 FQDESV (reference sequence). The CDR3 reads CASSFAGGSPLHF. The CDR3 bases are TGTGCCAGCAGCTTTGCGGGGGGCTCACCCCTCCACTTT.

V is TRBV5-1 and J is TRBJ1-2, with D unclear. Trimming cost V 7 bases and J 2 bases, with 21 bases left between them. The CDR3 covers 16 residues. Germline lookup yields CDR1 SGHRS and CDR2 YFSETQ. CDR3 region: CASSQDSLPKNYGYTF. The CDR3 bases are TGCGCCAGCTCCCAGGACTCTCTTCCGAAAAACTATGGCTACACCTTC.

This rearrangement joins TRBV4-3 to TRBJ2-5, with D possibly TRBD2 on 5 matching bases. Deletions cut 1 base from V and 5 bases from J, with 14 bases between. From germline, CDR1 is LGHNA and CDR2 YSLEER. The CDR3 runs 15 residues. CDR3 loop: CASSQAPRTGETQYF. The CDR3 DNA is TGCGCCAGCAGCCAAGCCCCTCGGACGGGGGAGACCCAGTACTTC.

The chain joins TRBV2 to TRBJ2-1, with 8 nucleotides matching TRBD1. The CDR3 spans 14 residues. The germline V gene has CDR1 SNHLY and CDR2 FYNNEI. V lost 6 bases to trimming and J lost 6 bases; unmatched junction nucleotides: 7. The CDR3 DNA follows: TGTGCCAGCAGATCAGACAGGGGTGGCAATGAGCAGTTCTTC. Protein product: CASRSDRGGNEQFF.

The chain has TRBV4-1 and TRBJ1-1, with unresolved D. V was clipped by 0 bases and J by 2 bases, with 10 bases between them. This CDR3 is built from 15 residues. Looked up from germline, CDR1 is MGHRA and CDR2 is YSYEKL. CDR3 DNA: TGCGCCAGCAGCCAAGAAACGGAGTCCAACACTGAAGCTTTCTTT. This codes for CASSQETESNTEAFF.

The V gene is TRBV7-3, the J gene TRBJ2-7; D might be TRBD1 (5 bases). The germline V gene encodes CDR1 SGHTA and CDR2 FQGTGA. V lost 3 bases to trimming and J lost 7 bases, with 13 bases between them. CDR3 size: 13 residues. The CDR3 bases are TGTGCCAGCAGCTTGACACAGACAGCAGAGCAGTACTTC. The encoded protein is CASSLTQTAEQYF.

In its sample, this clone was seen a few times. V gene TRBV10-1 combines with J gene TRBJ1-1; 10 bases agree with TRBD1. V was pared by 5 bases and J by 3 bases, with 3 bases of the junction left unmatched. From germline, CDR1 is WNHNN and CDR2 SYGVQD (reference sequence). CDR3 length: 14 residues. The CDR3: CASSPGTGDTEAFF. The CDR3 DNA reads TGCGCCAGCAGTCCCGGGACAGGGGACACTGAAGCTTTCTTT.

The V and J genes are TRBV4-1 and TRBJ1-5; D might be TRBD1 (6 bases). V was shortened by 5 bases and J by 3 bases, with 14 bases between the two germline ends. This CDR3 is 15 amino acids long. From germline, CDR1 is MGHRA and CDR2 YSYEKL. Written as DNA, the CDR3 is TGCGCCAGCAGCTCACAGGGATCCTTCAATCAGCCCCAGCATTTT. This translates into CASSSQGSFNQPQHF.

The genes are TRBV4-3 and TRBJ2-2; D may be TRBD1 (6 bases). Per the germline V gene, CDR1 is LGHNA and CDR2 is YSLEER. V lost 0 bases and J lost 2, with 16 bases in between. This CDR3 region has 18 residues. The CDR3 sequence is CASSQDIIGGPNTGELFF. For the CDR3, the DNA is TGCGCCAGCAGCCAAGATATAATAGGGGGACCAAACACCGGGGAGCTGTTTTTT.

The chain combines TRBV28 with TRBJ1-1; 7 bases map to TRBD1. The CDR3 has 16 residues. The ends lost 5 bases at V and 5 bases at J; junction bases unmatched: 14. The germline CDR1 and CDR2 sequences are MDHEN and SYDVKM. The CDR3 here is CASSHGTRGLGTEAFF. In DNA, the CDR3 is TGTGCCAGCAGTCACGGGACAAGGGGGCTGGGGACTGAAGCTTTCTTT. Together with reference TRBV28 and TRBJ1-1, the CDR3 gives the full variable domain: DVKVTQSSRYLVKRTGEKVFLECVQDMDHENMFWYRQDPGLGLRLIYFSYDVKMKEKGDIPEGYSVSREKKERFSLILESASTNQTSMYLCASSHGTRGLGTEAFFGQGTRLTVV.

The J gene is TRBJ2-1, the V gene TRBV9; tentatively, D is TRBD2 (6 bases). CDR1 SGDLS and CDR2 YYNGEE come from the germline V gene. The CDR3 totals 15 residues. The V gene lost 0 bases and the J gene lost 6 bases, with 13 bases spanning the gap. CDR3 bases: TGTGCCAGCAGCGTAGGCGGGAACTTGGGCAATGAGCAGTTCTTC. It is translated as CASSVGGNLGNEQFF. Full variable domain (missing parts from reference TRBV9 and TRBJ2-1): DSGVTQTPKHLITATGQRVTLRCSPRSGDLSVYWYQQSLDQGLQFLIQYYNGEERAKGNILERFSAQQFPDLHSELNLSSLELGDSALYFCASSVGGNLGNEQFFGPGTRLTVL.

This CDR3 is CASSFSGTGELFF. The CDR3 DNA sequence: TGTGCCAGCAGTTTTTCCGGCACCGGGGAGCTGTTTTTT. The rearrangement joins TRBV27 to TRBJ2-2; no reliable D call. Germline V gene lookup returns CDR1 MNHEY and CDR2 SMNVEV (reference sequence). This CDR3 region has 13 residues. V was cut by 3 bases and J by 4 bases, with 6 bases left in between.

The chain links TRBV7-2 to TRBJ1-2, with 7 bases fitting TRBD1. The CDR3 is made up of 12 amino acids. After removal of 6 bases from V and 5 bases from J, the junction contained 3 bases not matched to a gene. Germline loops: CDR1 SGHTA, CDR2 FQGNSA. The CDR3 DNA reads TGTGCCAGCAGGCAGGGGGAGTATGGCTACACCTTC. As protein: CASRQGEYGYTF.

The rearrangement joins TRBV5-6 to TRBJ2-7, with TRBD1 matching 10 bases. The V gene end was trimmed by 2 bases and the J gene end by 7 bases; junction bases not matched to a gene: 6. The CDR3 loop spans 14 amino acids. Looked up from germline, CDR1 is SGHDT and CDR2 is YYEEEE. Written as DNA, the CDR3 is TGTGCCAGCAGCTTTGGGACAGGGGACTGGGAGCAGTACTTC. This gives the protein CASSFGTGDWEQYF.